Below, 16 T cell receptor beta chains from the same sample are listed, as sequenced in a study of CD8+CD57+ T cells in acquired aplastic anemia. Profiling that covered TCR beta VDJ and CDR3 relied on genomic DNA as its template. MiXCR, run by TCRdb on the reads, gives a single entry per CDR3 protein. The sample has tens of thousands of distinct CDR3 sequences, approximately 45% seen once. The sample was sorted CD4+, CD8+, or CD8+CD57+ T cells (not recorded which) from PBMCs. Source of these receptors: a human donor in good health, serving as a control.

This clonotype came up a few times. V and J are TRBV7-2 and TRBJ2-1; 10 bases are a match to TRBD1. Per germline, CDR1 SGHTA and CDR2 FQGNSA. The CDR3 extends over 17 amino acids. J gave up 1 base and V 5 bases, and 8 bases lay outside the gene matches. For the CDR3, the DNA is TGTGCCAGCAGCCCCGACAGGGGGCTTTCGTCCTACAATGAGCAGTTCTTC. As protein: CASSPDRGLSSYNEQFF.

This rearrangement joins TRBV30 to TRBJ1-2; 7 nucleotides line up with TRBD1. Losses at the gene ends were 6 bases for V and 8 bases for J; bases not matched to a gene: 15. This CDR3 contains 14 residues. Germline CDR1 is GTSNPN and CDR2 is SVGIG (reference sequence). CDR3 sequence (DNA): TGTGCCTGCCCGGACGGACAGGTGGTCCTCGGCTACACCTTC. Translated, it gives CACPDGQVVLGYTF.

This clonotype has a count of ten or more. The chain links TRBV6-4 to TRBJ2-3; the D gene is possibly TRBD2 (6 bases). Germline values: CDR1 MRHNA, CDR2 SNTAGT. Trimming pared 0 bases from V and 1 base from J, leaving 8 bases between. This CDR3 is built from 15 residues. The chain's CDR3 is CASSDSRGGTDTQYF. DNA of the CDR3: TGTGCCAGCAGTGACTCGCGCGGGGGCACAGATACGCAGTATTTT.

This clonotype occurred many times. The chain combines TRBV29-1 with TRBJ2-7, with D perhaps matching TRBD1 (5 bases). Germline-derived CDR1 and CDR2 are SQVTM and ANQGSEA. The CDR3 consists of 12 residues. V lost 7 bases, J lost 5 bases, and 15 bases lay in between. The chain's CDR3 is CSARNRPHEQYF. The CDR3 nucleotides read TGCAGCGCCCGAAACAGGCCCCACGAGCAGTACTTC.

V gene TRBV29-1 combines with J gene TRBJ2-5; possibly TRBD1 or TRBD2 for D (6 bases each). Germline CDR1 SQVTM, CDR2 ANQGSEA. Trimming took off 7 bases at V and 5 bases at J, with 8 bases between the two ends. The CDR3 is made up of 10 amino acids. CDR3 loop: CSGGAETQYF. In DNA, the CDR3 is TGCAGCGGGGGGGCCGAGACCCAGTACTTC.

This clonotype was counted ten times or more. The chain links TRBV4-1 to TRBJ1-3; 9 bases map to TRBD1. Germline values: CDR1 MGHRA, CDR2 YSYEKL. The J segment lost 2 bases and the V segment lost 0 bases, leaving 2 bases of the junction unmatched. The CDR3 extends over 16 amino acids. The CDR3 DNA sequence: TGCGCCAGCAGCCAAGACTGGACAGGGGCTGGAAACACCATATATTTT. The encoded protein is CASSQDWTGAGNTIYF.

The chain uses TRBV10-3 and TRBJ2-3, with a weak D call TRBD2 (5 bases). This CDR3 has 13 amino acids. V lost 2 bases and J 5 bases, leaving 8 bases between the germline ends. Germline assignment: CDR1 ENHRY and CDR2 SYGVKD. CDR3 loop: CAISETRGDTQYF. DNA of the CDR3: TGTGCCATCAGTGAGACCCGGGGAGATACGCAGTATTTT.

Comment on this clonotype: No conserved phenylalanine or tryptophan is present at the end of the CDR3, so a read error is the likely explanation. The CDR3 loop is CSARTGRTDTEAFL. The CDR3 DNA reads as TGCAGTGCGAGGACCGGACGCACGGACACTGAAGCTTTCCTC. The chain joins TRBV20-1 to TRBJ1-1; D is undetermined. This CDR3 region has 14 residues. The V gene lost 6 bases and the J gene lost 3 bases, with 17 bases spanning the gap. The germline gives CDR1 DFQATT, CDR2 SNEGSKA (reference sequence).

This clonotype has only a few counts. The chain recombines TRBV6-1 with TRBJ2-1, with 7 nucleotides matching TRBD2. Germline V lookup: CDR1 MNHNS, CDR2 SASEGT. This CDR3 region has 12 residues. J gave up 7 bases and V 4 bases, and 1 base lay outside the gene matches. Here the CDR3 DNA reads TGTGCCAGCAGTGGGGGAGGGAATGAGCAGTTCTTC. This encodes CASSGGGNEQFF.

This chain joins TRBV19 and TRBJ1-5; D unclear. Germline CDR1 and CDR2: LNHDA and SQIVND (reference sequence). The ends were cut back, 6 bases at V and 7 bases at J, with 10 bases in the middle. The CDR3 length is 12 residues. The CDR3 loop reads CASRDLRQPQHF. CDR3 nucleotides: TGTGCCAGTAGGGATTTACGGCAGCCCCAGCATTTT.

The chain has TRBV7-6 and TRBJ1-1, with no clear D. Looked up from germline, CDR1 is SGHVS and CDR2 is FNYEAQ. This CDR3 has 13 amino acids. V was cut by 5 bases and J by 5 bases, with 12 bases left in between. CDR3 sequence: CASSQNTVTEAFF. The CDR3 DNA reads TGTGCCAGCAGCCAGAACACAGTAACTGAAGCTTTCTTT.

The chain couples TRBV20-1 to TRBJ1-5, with 11 bases fitting TRBD1. The CDR3 spans 15 residues. Unmatched junction bases numbered 4, after V lost 0 bases and J lost 6 bases. The germline V gene encodes CDR1 DFQATT and CDR2 SNEGSKA (reference sequence). CDR3 in amino acids: CSAREGQGGIQPQHF. CDR3 coding DNA: TGCAGTGCTAGAGAGGGACAGGGGGGAATTCAGCCCCAGCATTTT.

Regarding this clonotype: This may be a read error, as it is one base from a much larger clone. CDR3 bases: TGTGCCAGCAGTATGCAGGGGGTCACAGATACGCAGCATTTT. Amino acids: CASSMQGVTDTQHF. The chain couples TRBV25-1 to TRBJ2-3, with TRBD1 matching over 7 bases. The DNA end lines up better with TRBJ1-5; the J call may be wrong. CDR3 length: 14 residues. CDR1 is MGHDK, CDR2 SYGVNS, per germline.

Details on this clonotype: Germline is not matched at one junction end, which may reflect a read error. The chain links TRBV6-4 to TRBJ1-6; D is uncertain. CDR1 and CDR2 (germline): MRHNA, SNTAGT. The CDR3 is 17 residues long. The CDR3 nucleotides read TGTGCCAGCAGTCGACTCACGGTGAGCTCCTATAATCCACCCCTCCACTTT. The encoded protein is CASSRLTVSSYNPPLHF.

V is TRBV2 and J is TRBJ1-1, with 8 bases that match TRBD1. There are 15 residues in the CDR3. V was clipped by 4 bases and J by 1 base; unmatched bases: 5. Germline-derived CDR1 and CDR2 are SNHLY and FYNNEI. CDR3 sequence reads: CASSGQGAGNTEAFF. The CDR3 coding sequence is TGTGCCAGCAGTGGGCAGGGGGCGGGGAACACTGAAGCTTTCTTT.

The chain combines TRBV24-1 with TRBJ2-1, with unresolved D. CDR3 length equals 12 residues. CDR1 is KGHDR and CDR2 is SFDVKD in the germline V gene. With 2 bases removed from V and 9 bases from J, the gap between germline ends came to 7 bases. Written as DNA, the CDR3 is TGTGCCACCAGTGATTCAACAGCTGAGCAGTTCTTC. Protein: CATSDSTAEQFF.